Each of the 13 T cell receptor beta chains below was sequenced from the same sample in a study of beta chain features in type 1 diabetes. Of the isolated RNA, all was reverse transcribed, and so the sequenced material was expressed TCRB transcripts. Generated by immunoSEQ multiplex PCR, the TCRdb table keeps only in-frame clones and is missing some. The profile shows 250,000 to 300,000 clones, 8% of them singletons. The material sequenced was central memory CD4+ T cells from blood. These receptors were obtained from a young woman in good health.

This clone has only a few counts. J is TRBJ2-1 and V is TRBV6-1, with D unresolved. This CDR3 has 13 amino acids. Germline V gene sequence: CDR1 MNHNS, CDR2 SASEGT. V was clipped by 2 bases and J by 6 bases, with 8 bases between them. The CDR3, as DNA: TGTGCCAGCAGTGAAATTATTGGCAATGAGCAGTTCTTC. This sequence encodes CASSEIIGNEQFF.

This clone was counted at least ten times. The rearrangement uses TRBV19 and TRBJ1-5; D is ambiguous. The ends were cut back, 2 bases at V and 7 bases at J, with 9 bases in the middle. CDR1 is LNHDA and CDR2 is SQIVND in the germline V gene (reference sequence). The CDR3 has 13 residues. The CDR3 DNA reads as TGTGCCAGTAGTATAAGGGAAGAACAGCCCCAGCATTTT. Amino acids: CASSIREEQPQHF.

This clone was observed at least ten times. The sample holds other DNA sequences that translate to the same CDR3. CDR3 region: CASSLALAGTYNEQFF. CDR3 in DNA: TGTGCCAGCAGCTTAGCACTAGCGGGAACTTACAATGAGCAGTTCTTC. The chain combines TRBV7-9 with TRBJ2-1; TRBD2 aligns across 10 bases. The CDR3 runs to 16 residues. CDR1 is SEHNR, CDR2 FQNEAQ, per germline (reference sequence). The V segment lost 0 bases and the J segment 4 bases; nucleotides outside the gene matches: 3.

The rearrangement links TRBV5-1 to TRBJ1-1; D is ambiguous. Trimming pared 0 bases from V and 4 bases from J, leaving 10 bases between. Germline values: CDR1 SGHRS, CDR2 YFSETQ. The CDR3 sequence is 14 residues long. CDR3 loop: CASSLDLSATEAFF. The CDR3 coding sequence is TGCGCCAGCAGCTTGGACCTGAGCGCCACTGAAGCTTTCTTT.

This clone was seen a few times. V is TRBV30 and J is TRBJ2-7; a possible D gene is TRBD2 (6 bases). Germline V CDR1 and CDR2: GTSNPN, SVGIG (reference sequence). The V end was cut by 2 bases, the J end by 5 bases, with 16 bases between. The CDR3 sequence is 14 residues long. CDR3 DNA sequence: TGTGCCTGGAGTCCCGGGACTCTAGCTCACGAGCAGTACTTC. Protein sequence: CAWSPGTLAHEQYF.

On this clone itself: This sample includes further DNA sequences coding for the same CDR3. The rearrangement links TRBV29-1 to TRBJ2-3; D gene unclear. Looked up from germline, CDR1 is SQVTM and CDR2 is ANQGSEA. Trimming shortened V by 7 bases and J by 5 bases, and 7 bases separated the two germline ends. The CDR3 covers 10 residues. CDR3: CSARVDTQYF. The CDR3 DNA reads TGCAGCGCTCGGGTAGATACGCAGTATTTT.

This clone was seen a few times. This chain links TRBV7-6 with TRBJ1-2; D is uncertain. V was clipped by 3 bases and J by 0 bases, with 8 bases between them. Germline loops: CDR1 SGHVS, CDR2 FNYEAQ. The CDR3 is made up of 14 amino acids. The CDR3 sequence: CASSLNGPNYGYTF. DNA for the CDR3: TGTGCCAGCAGCTTGAACGGCCCTAACTATGGCTACACCTTC.

In nucleotides, the CDR3 is TGTGCCAGCAGCTTTGGCAGCACCTACAATGAGCAGTTCTTC. As protein: CASSFGSTYNEQFF. The chain links TRBV5-4 to TRBJ2-1; D remains unclear. The germline V gene encodes CDR1 SGHNT and CDR2 YYREEE (reference sequence). The CDR3 is made up of 14 amino acids. Trimming stripped 2 bases from V and 2 bases from J, with 8 bases between.

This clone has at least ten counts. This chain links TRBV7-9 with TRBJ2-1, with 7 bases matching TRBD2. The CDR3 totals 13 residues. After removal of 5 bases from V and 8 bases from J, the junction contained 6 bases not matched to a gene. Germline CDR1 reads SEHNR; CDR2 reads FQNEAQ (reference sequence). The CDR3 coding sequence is TGTGCCAGCAGCGACAGCGGGACTCATGAGCAGTTCTTC. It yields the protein CASSDSGTHEQFF.

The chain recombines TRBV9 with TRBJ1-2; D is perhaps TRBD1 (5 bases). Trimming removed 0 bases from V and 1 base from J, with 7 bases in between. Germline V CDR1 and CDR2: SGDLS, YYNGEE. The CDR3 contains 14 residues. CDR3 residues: CASSVAGLNYGYTF. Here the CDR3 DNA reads TGTGCCAGCAGCGTAGCGGGGCTTAACTATGGCTACACCTTC.

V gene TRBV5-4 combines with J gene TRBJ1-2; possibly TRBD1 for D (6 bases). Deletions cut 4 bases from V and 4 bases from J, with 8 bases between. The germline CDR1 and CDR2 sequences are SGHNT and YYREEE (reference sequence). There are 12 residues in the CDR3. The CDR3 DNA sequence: TGTGCCAGCAGCATGGACAGCTATGGCTACACCTTC. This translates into CASSMDSYGYTF.

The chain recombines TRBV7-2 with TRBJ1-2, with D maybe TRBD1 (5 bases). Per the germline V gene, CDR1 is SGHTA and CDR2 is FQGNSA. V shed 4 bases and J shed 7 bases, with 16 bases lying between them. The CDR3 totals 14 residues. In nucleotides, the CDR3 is TGTGCCAGCAGCTCGGGACGGACTGGATTTGGCTACACCTTC. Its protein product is CASSSGRTGFGYTF.

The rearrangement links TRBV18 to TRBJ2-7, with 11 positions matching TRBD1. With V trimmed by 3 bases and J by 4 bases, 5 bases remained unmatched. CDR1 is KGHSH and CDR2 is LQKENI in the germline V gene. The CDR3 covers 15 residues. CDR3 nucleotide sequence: TGTGCCAGCTCACCGGGGACAGGGGGTATGTACGAGCAGTACGTC. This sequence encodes CASSPGTGGMYEQYV.